The next 22 T cell receptor beta chains were all read from a single sample in a study of T-cell memory formation after mild COVID-19. TCRdb independently ran MiXCR on the 5' RACE reads; one entry per CDR3 protein. The sample has under 300,000 distinct CDR3 sequences, over 15% seen once. Sequenced material: PBMCs or a T cell subset sorted from them (not recorded which). The receptors were gathered from a man younger than 35 who had mild COVID-19 (a few samples of this study predate the infection). Cell type and time point are not known.

This clonotype came up a few times. The V and J genes are TRBV6-5 and TRBJ1-2; 8 nucleotides align to TRBD1. The CDR3 covers 12 residues. V dropped 4 bases and J dropped 7; count of bases not matched to a gene: 2. In germline, CDR1 is MNHEY, CDR2 SVGAGI. CDR3 in amino acids: CASSSGGGGYTF. The CDR3 nucleotides are TGTGCCAGCAGTTCAGGGGGCGGTGGCTACACCTTC.

This clonotype has a handful of counts. The gene calls are TRBV12-3 or TRBV12-4 and TRBJ2-5; D possibly corresponds to TRBD1 (5 bases). CDR3 length: 12 residues. V was trimmed by 8 bases and J by 3 bases, leaving 10 bases between them. The CDR3 region is CASQKGKETQYF. The DNA of the CDR3 is TGTGCCAGCCAGAAGGGGAAAGAGACCCAGTACTTC.

This clonotype has a handful of counts. The chain recombines TRBV5-1 with TRBJ2-7; TRBD2 aligns across 8 bases. Per germline, CDR1 SGHRS and CDR2 YFSETQ. The V segment lost 2 bases and the J segment 4 bases; nucleotides outside the gene matches: 5. CDR3 size: 14 residues. The CDR3 protein is CASSLAGERYEQYV. The CDR3 coding sequence is TGCGCCAGCAGCTTAGCGGGGGAGAGATACGAGCAGTACGTC.

The genes are TRBV5-1 and TRBJ1-5; tentatively, D is TRBD1 (5 bases). There are 14 residues in the CDR3. V lost 3 bases, J lost 2 bases, and 9 bases lay in between. CDR1 is SGHRS and CDR2 is YFSETQ in the germline V gene. CDR3 DNA: TGCGCCAGCAGCTCTCAGGGTGGCAATCAGCCCCAGCATTTT. Protein product: CASSSQGGNQPQHF.

J is TRBJ2-7 and V is TRBV2, with TRBD1 matching 8 bases. Germline V gene data show CDR1 as SNHLY and CDR2 as FYNNEI. V trimming: 6 bases; J trimming: 6 bases; junction bases outside the gene matches: 10. The length of the CDR3 is 14 residues. The CDR3 DNA is TGTGCCAGCAGATCCGGGACAGGCCCTAGCGAGCAGTACTTC. Translating it yields CASRSGTGPSEQYF.

This chain joins TRBV20-1 and TRBJ2-3; D not resolved. CDR3 length: 12 residues. V lost 7 bases and J 7 bases, leaving 15 bases between the germline ends. The germline CDR1 and CDR2 sequences are DFQATT and SNEGSKA (reference sequence). The CDR3 here is CSVENAAYTQYF. The CDR3 bases are TGCAGTGTGGAGAACGCGGCCTATACGCAGTATTTT.

This clonotype was picked up many times. This chain uses TRBV12-3 or TRBV12-4 with TRBJ2-1; D remains unclear. V was clipped by 4 bases and J by 3 bases, with 4 bases between them. This CDR3 region has 12 residues. CDR3 nucleotides: TGTGCCAGCAGTTCGGACTACAATGAGCAGTTCTTC. It specifies CASSSDYNEQFF.

This sequence joins TRBV7-9 and TRBJ2-5, with 8 nucleotides matching TRBD1. Germline V CDR1 and CDR2: SEHNR, FQNEAQ (reference sequence). The V and J ends lost 4 bases and 5 bases, in that order; junction bases with no gene match: 9. This CDR3 spans 15 amino acids. CDR3 sequence (DNA): TGTGCCAGCAGCTGGGGACAGGCACAGGGGGAGACCCAGTACTTC. As protein: CASSWGQAQGETQYF. Full variable domain (rest looked up from reference TRBV7-9 and TRBJ2-5): DTGVSQNPRHKITKRGQNVTFRCDPISEHNRLYWYRQTLGQGPEFLTYFQNEAQLEKSRLLSDRFSAERPKGSFSTLEIQRTEQGDSAMYLCASSWGQAQGETQYFGPGTRLLVL.

This chain links TRBV4-3 with TRBJ2-1; 10 nucleotides match TRBD2. Germline-derived CDR1 and CDR2 are LGHNA and YSLEER. The CDR3 has 16 residues. The trim removed 0 bases at V and 8 bases at J, leaving 7 bases unmatched. The chain's CDR3 is CASSQEGTSVFYEQFF. CDR3 DNA: TGCGCCAGCAGCCAAGAGGGGACTAGCGTATTCTATGAGCAGTTCTTC.

This clonotype has a handful of counts. The V and J genes are TRBV20-1 and TRBJ2-7; 7 nucleotides align to TRBD1. This CDR3 is built from 13 residues. J gave up 1 base and V 1 base, and 1 base lay outside the gene matches. In germline, CDR1 is DFQATT, CDR2 SNEGSKA (reference sequence). CDR3 coding DNA: TGCAGTGCTAGAGGACAGGGATCCTACGAGCAGTACTTC. Residues: CSARGQGSYEQYF.

Many counts were recorded for this clonotype. This chain links TRBV7-2 with TRBJ2-5, with 8 positions matching TRBD2. J gave up 5 bases and V 5 bases, and 4 bases lay outside the gene matches. This CDR3 has 13 amino acids. Germline CDR1 reads SGHTA; CDR2 reads FQGNSA. The CDR3 spells CASSPRLAETQYF. The DNA of the CDR3 is TGTGCCAGCAGCCCCAGACTAGCGGAGACCCAGTACTTC. Complete variable domain (other parts from reference TRBV7-2 and TRBJ2-5): GAGVSQSPSNKVTEKGKDVELRCDPISGHTALYWYRQSLGQGLEFLIYFQGNSAPDKSGLPSDRFSAERTGGSVSTLTIQRTQQEDSAVYLCASSPRLAETQYFGPGTRLLVL.

V and J are TRBV29-1 and TRBJ2-3, with 9 bases lining up with TRBD2. The V gene end was trimmed by 6 bases and the J gene end by 5 bases; junction bases not matched to a gene: 3. The CDR3 consists of 12 residues. The germline CDR1 and CDR2 sequences are SQVTM and ANQGSEA. CDR3: CSVAGGKDTQYF. Written as DNA, the CDR3 is TGCAGCGTAGCGGGGGGAAAAGATACGCAGTATTTT.

Here the CDR3 reads CASSPPFRVWEQYF. The CDR3 DNA reads TGTGCCAGCAGCCCCCCCTTCAGGGTTTGGGAGCAGTACTTC. This chain joins TRBV14 and TRBJ2-7, with a weak D call TRBD1 (5 bases). The CDR3 spans 14 residues. Trimming stripped 4 bases from V and 7 bases from J, with 17 bases between. Looked up from germline, CDR1 is SGHDN and CDR2 is FVKESK.

This clonotype was picked up a small number of times. The chain uses TRBV6-2 or TRBV6-3 and TRBJ2-3, with D unresolved. This CDR3 has 12 amino acids. The V gene's germline CDR1 is MNHEY and CDR2 SVGEGT. Trimming removed 9 bases at V and 1 base at J, with 8 bases between. The CDR3 DNA is TGTGCCAGTCTCCAAGGCACAGATACGCAGTATTTT. This codes for CASLQGTDTQYF.

This clonotype was seen more than once but under ten times. In DNA, the CDR3 is TGTGCCAGCAGTTACTCGCGAGTGGGGAATTCACCCCTCCACTTT. It translates to CASSYSRVGNSPLHF. J is TRBJ1-6 and V is TRBV6-5; D ambiguous. This CDR3 contains 15 residues. V was pared by 0 bases and J by 7 bases, with 10 bases between. CDR1 and CDR2 from the germline V gene are MNHEY and SVGAGI.

The CDR3 sequence: CASSATRLSTGNTIYF. The CDR3 DNA is TGCGCCAGCAGCGCCACCCGGTTATCGACTGGAAACACCATATATTTT. The rearrangement uses TRBV5-1 and TRBJ1-3; D not resolved. The CDR3 is made up of 16 amino acids. CDR1 and CDR2 from the germline V gene are SGHRS and YFSETQ. The V end lost 4 bases, the J end lost 2 bases, and 16 bases lay between the germline ends.

There are a few counts of this clonotype. This rearrangement joins TRBV12-3 or TRBV12-4 to TRBJ1-1; D might be TRBD1 (6 bases). The V gene lost 11 bases and the J gene lost 0 bases, with 13 bases spanning the gap. The CDR3 totals 13 residues. The CDR3 DNA is TGTGCCCAAGATAGGACAGTGAACACTGAAGCTTTCTTT. Translation gives CAQDRTVNTEAFF.

This clonotype appeared a few times. V is TRBV7-6 and J is TRBJ1-5; 12 bases match TRBD1. CDR1 SGHVS and CDR2 FNYEAQ come from the germline V gene. The CDR3 is 15 amino acids. After removal of 4 bases from V and 7 bases from J, the junction contained 5 bases not matched to a gene. CDR3 sequence (DNA): TGTGCCAGCAGCTCCGGGACAGGGGGCGGGCAGCCCCAGCATTTT. It is translated as CASSSGTGGGQPQHF.

This clonotype has more than one count but fewer than ten. The chain employs TRBV9 and TRBJ2-5, with TRBD2 identical over 7 bases. This CDR3 comprises 13 residues. The V gene's germline CDR1 is SGDLS and CDR2 YYNGEE. V lost 4 bases and J lost 1; bases outside the gene matches: 1. DNA for the CDR3: TGTGCCAGCAGCTGGGGGGGCCAAGAGACCCAGTACTTC. This gives the protein CASSWGGQETQYF.

The table lists this clonotype with a few counts. The rearrangement links TRBV12-3 or TRBV12-4 to TRBJ2-3; 9 nucleotides match TRBD2. There are 15 residues in the CDR3. The V gene end was trimmed by 6 bases and the J gene end by 4 bases; junction bases not matched to a gene: 8. The CDR3 region is CASRAGGPPPDTQYF. Here the CDR3 DNA reads TGTGCCAGCAGGGCGGGGGGGCCCCCTCCAGATACGCAGTATTTT.

This clonotype was counted only a few times. This chain connects TRBV7-3 to TRBJ2-2; D possibly corresponds to TRBD2 (7 bases). Between the trimmed V and J ends, which lost 1 base and 1 base, there was a span of 10 bases. CDR1 is SGHTA, CDR2 FQGTGA, per germline. This CDR3 has 16 amino acids. The CDR3 region has the DNA TGTGCCAGCAGCTTAATCGGGGGGCAGAACACCGGGGAGCTGTTTTTT. It encodes CASSLIGGQNTGELFF.

This clonotype was observed a handful of times. CDR3 sequence reads: CASSFSPSYGYTF. CDR3 sequence (DNA): TGTGCCAGCAGTTTCAGCCCCTCGTATGGCTACACCTTC. The rearrangement uses TRBV12-3 or TRBV12-4 and TRBJ1-2; D ambiguous. V lost 3 bases to trimming and J lost 5 bases, with 10 bases between them. CDR3 length: 13 residues.